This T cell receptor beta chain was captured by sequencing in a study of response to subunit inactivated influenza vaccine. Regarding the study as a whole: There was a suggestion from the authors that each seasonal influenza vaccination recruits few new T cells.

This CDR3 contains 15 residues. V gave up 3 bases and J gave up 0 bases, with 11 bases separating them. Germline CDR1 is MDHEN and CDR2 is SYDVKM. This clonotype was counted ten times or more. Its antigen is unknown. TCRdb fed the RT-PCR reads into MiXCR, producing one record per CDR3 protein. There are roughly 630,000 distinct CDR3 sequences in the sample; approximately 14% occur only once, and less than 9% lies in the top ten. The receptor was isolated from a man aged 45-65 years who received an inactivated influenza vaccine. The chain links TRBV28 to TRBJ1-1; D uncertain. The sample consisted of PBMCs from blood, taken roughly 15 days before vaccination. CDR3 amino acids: CASSFSGPLNTEAFF. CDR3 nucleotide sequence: TGTGCCAGCAGTTTTTCTGGGCCGCTGAACACTGAAGCTTTCTTT.